The 15 T cell receptor beta chains reported below all come from one sample, sequenced in a study of cytotoxic CD8 clonotypes in ibrutinib-treated CLL. The data were produced by immunoSEQ multiplex PCR, yet TCRdb's version contains in-frame clones alone and is incomplete. The sample includes around 97,000 clones, approximately 78% seen only once; the top ten take 25% to 35%. The sequencing used PBMCs, collected after 12 months of ibrutinib treatment. The receptors originated from a human donor with chronic lymphocytic leukemia.

The rearrangement uses TRBV29-1 and TRBJ1-2, with D tentatively TRBD1 (5 bases). V dropped 6 bases and J dropped 4 bases, with 12 bases sitting between them. The CDR3 is 12 amino acids. Germline V lookup: CDR1 SQVTM, CDR2 ANQGSEA. The CDR3 sequence: CSVSQGSYGYTF. CDR3 DNA: TGCAGCGTATCTCAGGGTTCCTATGGCTACACCTTC.

The gene calls are TRBV28 and TRBJ2-7, with TRBD1 matching over 8 bases. CDR3 length: 13 amino acids. Germline assignment: CDR1 MDHEN and CDR2 SYDVKM. V shed 8 bases, J shed 5 bases, and the junction held 8 bases outside the gene matches. Written as DNA, the CDR3 is TGTGCCAGCTTTGGACAGGGTGGGGACGAGCAGTACTTC. As protein: CASFGQGGDEQYF.

The gene calls are TRBV5-4 and TRBJ1-1; the match to TRBD1 covers 10 bases. Germline assignment: CDR1 SGHNT and CDR2 YYREEE (reference sequence). The length of the CDR3 is 14 residues. V dropped 5 bases and J dropped 3; count of bases not matched to a gene: 4. The CDR3 DNA is TGTGCCAGCAGATCCGACAGGGGGCACACTGAAGCTTTCTTT. Translated, it gives CASRSDRGHTEAFF.

The rearrangement uses TRBV5-1 and TRBJ2-3; TRBD1 agrees at 8 bases. CDR1 and CDR2 (germline): SGHRS, YFSETQ. The CDR3 has 15 amino acids. V lost 4 bases to trimming and J lost 3 bases; unmatched junction nucleotides: 7. CDR3 in amino acids: CASSPDRVGTDTQYF. DNA of the CDR3: TGCGCCAGCAGCCCGGACAGGGTGGGAACAGATACGCAGTATTTT.

This clone was picked up one time. The CDR3 protein is CASSQEVVGQGEQFF. In DNA, the CDR3 is TGCGCCAGCAGCCAAGAAGTTGTAGGGCAGGGTGAGCAGTTCTTC. The rearrangement joins TRBV4-1 to TRBJ2-1; D might be TRBD1 (5 bases). Germline V gene sequence: CDR1 MGHRA, CDR2 YSYEKL. The CDR3 is made up of 15 amino acids. Trimming took 0 bases from V and 9 from J, leaving 15 bases between them.

The rearrangement uses TRBV7-3 and TRBJ2-6, with D possibly being TRBD1 (7 bases). CDR1 is SGHTA, CDR2 FQGTGA, per germline. Trimming left V 5 bases short and J 2 bases short, with 16 bases between. The CDR3 is 17 residues long. The CDR3 protein is CASSPRGGGAGANVLTF. In DNA, the CDR3 is TGTGCCAGCAGCCCAAGAGGAGGGGGCGCTGGGGCCAACGTCCTGACTTTC.

V gene TRBV7-9 combines with J gene TRBJ1-1, with D unresolved. The CDR3 is 14 residues long. Germline V gene data show CDR1 as SEHNR and CDR2 as FQNEAQ (reference sequence). Trimming pared 5 bases from V and 3 bases from J, leaving 13 bases between. The CDR3, as DNA: TGTGCCAGCAGCCTCACAATGCCCGACACTGAAGCTTTCTTT. Protein: CASSLTMPDTEAFF.

The chain links TRBV29-1 to TRBJ1-2; D gene uncertain. The CDR3 length is 13 residues. CDR1 is SQVTM, CDR2 ANQGSEA, per germline. The V end was cut by 4 bases, the J end by 8 bases, with 17 bases between. The CDR3 coding sequence is TGCAGCGTTGTGGTTTCCGATACTGGCGGCTACACCTTC. It codes for CSVVVSDTGGYTF.

This clone was seen a few times. The chain is built from TRBV30 and TRBJ1-6, with D possibly being TRBD1 (6 bases). The germline V gene has CDR1 GTSNPN and CDR2 SVGIG (reference sequence). V was trimmed by 0 bases and J by 7 bases, leaving 13 bases between them. The CDR3 length is 15 residues. CDR3 DNA sequence: TGTGCCTGGAGTGTATCGGGGGCGGGGAATTCACCCCTCCACTTT. Its translation: CAWSVSGAGNSPLHF. Using reference TRBV30 and TRBJ1-6 for the parts outside the CDR3, the full variable domain is SQTIHQWPATLVQPVGSPLSLECTVEGTSNPNLYWYRQAAGRGLQLLFYSVGIGQISSEVPQNLSASRPQDRQFILSSKKLLLSDSGFYLCAWSVSGAGNSPLHFGNGTRLTVT.

CDR3 nucleotides: TGCGCCAGCATACTCCTTACGAGCACTGAAGCTTTCTTT. It specifies CASILLTSTEAFF. This rearrangement joins TRBV5-1 to TRBJ1-1, with D unresolved. The CDR3 has 13 amino acids. Trimming removed 6 bases from V and 4 bases from J, with 13 bases in between. The germline gives CDR1 SGHRS, CDR2 YFSETQ.

This clone was picked up a small number of times. The chain combines TRBV5-1 with TRBJ1-1; D gene unclear. The CDR3 covers 14 residues. V was clipped by 0 bases and J by 1 base, with 7 bases between them. Per germline, CDR1 SGHRS and CDR2 YFSETQ. CDR3: CASSLGGGNTEAFF. The CDR3 DNA sequence: TGCGCCAGCAGCTTGGGCGGCGGGAACACTGAAGCTTTCTTT.

The CDR3 nucleotides read TGTGCCAGCAGTGAGGGATCGTTTCAGCCCCAGCATTTT. Its translation: CASSEGSFQPQHF. The gene calls are TRBV2 and TRBJ1-5; D not resolved. V gave up 3 bases and J gave up 6 bases, with 9 bases separating them. The CDR3 has 13 amino acids. Germline CDR1 and CDR2: SNHLY and FYNNEI.

This chain links TRBV10-3 with TRBJ1-1; no reliable D call. Germline V CDR1 and CDR2: ENHRY, SYGVKD. The germline V and J ends were trimmed by 0 bases and 0 bases, with 5 bases remaining between them. The CDR3 spans 14 residues. In DNA form, the CDR3 reads TGTGCCATCAGTGAGTCTGAGTTGAACACTGAAGCTTTCTTT. Protein product: CAISESELNTEAFF.

The chain employs TRBV19 and TRBJ2-6; unclear D gene. The CDR3 runs to 16 residues. Germline V lookup: CDR1 LNHDA, CDR2 SQIVND (reference sequence). Trimming pared 7 bases from V and 4 bases from J, leaving 17 bases between. CDR3 DNA sequence: TGTGCCAGTACTAAGGGCCCGACCCGGGGGGCCAACGTCCTGACTTTC. Amino acids: CASTKGPTRGANVLTF.

This clone was observed once. The V and J genes are TRBV6-6 and TRBJ1-1; TRBD1 might be the D (5 bases). Germline-derived CDR1 and CDR2 are MNHNY and SVGAGI (reference sequence). Trimming removed 5 bases from V and 5 bases from J, with 12 bases in between. CDR3 length: 13 residues. Here the CDR3 reads CASSAIEGTEAFF. The CDR3 DNA reads as TGTGCCAGCAGTGCCATTGAGGGGACTGAAGCTTTCTTT.